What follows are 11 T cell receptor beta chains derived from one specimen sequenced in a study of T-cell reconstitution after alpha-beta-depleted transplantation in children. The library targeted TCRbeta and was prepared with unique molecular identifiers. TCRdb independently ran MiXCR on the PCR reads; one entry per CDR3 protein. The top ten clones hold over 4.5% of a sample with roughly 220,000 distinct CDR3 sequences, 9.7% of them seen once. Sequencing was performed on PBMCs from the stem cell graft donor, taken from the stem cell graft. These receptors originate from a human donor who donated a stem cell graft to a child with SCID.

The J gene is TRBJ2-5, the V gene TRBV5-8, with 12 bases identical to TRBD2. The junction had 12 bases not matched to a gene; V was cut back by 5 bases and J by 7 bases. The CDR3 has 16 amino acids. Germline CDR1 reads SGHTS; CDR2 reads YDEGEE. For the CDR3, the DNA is TGTGCCAGCAGTTGGGGACTAGCGGGTAGCCCAGGGACCCAGTACTTC. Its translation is CASSWGLAGSPGTQYF.

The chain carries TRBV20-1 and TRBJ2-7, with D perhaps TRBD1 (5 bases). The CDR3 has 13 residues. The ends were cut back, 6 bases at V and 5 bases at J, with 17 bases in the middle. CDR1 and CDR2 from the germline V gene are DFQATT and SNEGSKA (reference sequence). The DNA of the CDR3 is TGCAGTGCGAATCGACAGTCTCTAAACGAGCAGTACTTC. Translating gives CSANRQSLNEQYF.

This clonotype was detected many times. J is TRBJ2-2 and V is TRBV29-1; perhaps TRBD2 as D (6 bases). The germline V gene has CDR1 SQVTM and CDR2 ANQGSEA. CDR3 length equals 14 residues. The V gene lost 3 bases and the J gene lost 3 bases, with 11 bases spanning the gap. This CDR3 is CSVDRGSYTGELFF. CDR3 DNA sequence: TGCAGCGTTGATCGGGGGTCTTACACCGGGGAGCTGTTTTTT.

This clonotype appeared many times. The DNA for the CDR3 is TGCAGTGCTAGACTTGTGTTAGGGCTGGCTTTCTTT. It is translated as CSARLVLGLAFF. V gene TRBV20-1 combines with J gene TRBJ1-1; D remains unclear. Germline V gives CDR1 DFQATT, CDR2 SNEGSKA (reference sequence). Between the trimmed V and J ends, which lost 2 bases and 11 bases, there was a span of 15 bases. This CDR3 is built from 12 residues.

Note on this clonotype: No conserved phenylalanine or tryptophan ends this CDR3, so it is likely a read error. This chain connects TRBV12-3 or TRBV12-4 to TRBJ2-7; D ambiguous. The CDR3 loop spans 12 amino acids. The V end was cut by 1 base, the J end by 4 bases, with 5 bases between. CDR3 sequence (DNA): TGTGCCAGCAGTTTAGGTTTTTACGAGCAGTACTCC. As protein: CASSLGFYEQYS.

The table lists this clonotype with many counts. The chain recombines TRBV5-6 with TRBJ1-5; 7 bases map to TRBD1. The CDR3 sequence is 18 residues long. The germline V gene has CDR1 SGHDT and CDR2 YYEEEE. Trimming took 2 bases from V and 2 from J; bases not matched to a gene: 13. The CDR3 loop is CASSLRGRFGDGNQPQHF. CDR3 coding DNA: TGTGCCAGCAGCTTAAGGGGGCGGTTCGGTGACGGCAATCAGCCCCAGCATTTT.

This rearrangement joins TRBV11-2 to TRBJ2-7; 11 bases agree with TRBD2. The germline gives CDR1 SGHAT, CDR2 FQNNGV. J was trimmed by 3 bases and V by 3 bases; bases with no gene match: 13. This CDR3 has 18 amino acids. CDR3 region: CASSFTLAGAASGYEQYF. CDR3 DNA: TGTGCCAGCAGCTTTACACTAGCGGGGGCCGCTTCTGGCTACGAGCAGTACTTC.

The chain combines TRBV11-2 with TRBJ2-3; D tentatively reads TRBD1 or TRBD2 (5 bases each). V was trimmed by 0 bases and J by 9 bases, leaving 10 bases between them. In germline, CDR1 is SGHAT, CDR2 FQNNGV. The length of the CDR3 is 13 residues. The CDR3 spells CASSLDPRGTQYF. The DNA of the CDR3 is TGTGCCAGCAGCTTAGATCCCCGGGGCACGCAGTATTTT.

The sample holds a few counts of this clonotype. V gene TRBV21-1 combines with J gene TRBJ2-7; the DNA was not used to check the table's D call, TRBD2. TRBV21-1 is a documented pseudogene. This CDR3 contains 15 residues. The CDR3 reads CASSKLSDSAGEQYF. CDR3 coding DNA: TGTGCCAGCAGCAAATTGTCCGATTCAGCGGGAGAGCAGTACTTC.

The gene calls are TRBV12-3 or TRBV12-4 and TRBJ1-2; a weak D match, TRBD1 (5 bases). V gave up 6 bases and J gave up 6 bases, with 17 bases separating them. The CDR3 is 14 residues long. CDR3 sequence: CASRLAGSKNGYTF. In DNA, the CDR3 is TGTGCCAGCAGACTGGCAGGGTCTAAAAATGGCTACACCTTC.

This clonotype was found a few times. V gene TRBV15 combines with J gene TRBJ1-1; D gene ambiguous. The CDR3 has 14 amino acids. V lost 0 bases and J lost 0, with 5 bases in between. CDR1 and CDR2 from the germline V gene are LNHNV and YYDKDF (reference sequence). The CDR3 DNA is TGTGCCACCAGCAGAGAACCGATGAACACTGAAGCTTTCTTT. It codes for CATSREPMNTEAFF.